This is a list of T cell receptor beta chains from one sample in a study of blood T cell repertoires in COVID-19. The table came from immunoSEQ multiplex PCR; TCRdb's copy has only in-frame clones and leaves some out. Of about 220,000 clones in the sample, 90% are singletons; the top ten hold about 15%. Specimen: PBMCs or T cells enriched from blood (not recorded which). The receptors here all came from a man aged 30 to 39 who had been exposed to COVID-19. Each CDR3 is given with its conserved first and last residue. The D gene is left open where the match is weak. The size of a clone is reported for some rows only, either as once, few or many, or as a class for expanded clones.

D	size	J	V	DNA	CDR3
-	-	TRBJ1-1	TRBV10-1	TGCGCCAGCAGTGACCCAGTTGTCACTGAAGCTTTCTTT	CASSDPVVTEAFF
TRBD2	-	TRBJ2-1	TRBV4-3	TGCGCCAGCAGCCTAATAGCGGGGGGGAGCTCCTACAATGAGCAGTTCTTC	CASSLIAGGSSYNEQFF
-	-	TRBJ2-2	TRBV29-1	TGCAGCGTTGAAAGCAGGATTCAGGCCGGGGAGCTGTTTTTT	CSVESRIQAGELFF
TRBD1	few	TRBJ1-6	TRBV4-3	TGCGCCAGCAGCCAAGTACAGGGGGACCCTTCACCCCTCCACTTT	CASSQVQGDPSPLHF
TRBD1	few	TRBJ1-6	TRBV7-9	TGTGCCAGCAGCACCTGGACAGGTTATAATTCACCCCTCCACTTT	CASSTWTGYNSPLHF
-	few	TRBJ2-2	TRBV27	TGTGCCAGCAGTTTCACAGGGCTCACCGGGGAGCTGTTTTTT	CASSFTGLTGELFF
-	-	TRBJ1-1	TRBV7-9	TGTGCCAGCAGCTTATCGGGGGACACTGAAGCTTTCTTT	CASSLSGDTEAFF
-	-	TRBJ1-4	TRBV7-9	TGTGCCAGCAGCTCCGGGAAGGAAAAACTGTTTTTT	CASSSGKEKLFF
-	-	TRBJ1-2	TRBV6-5	TGTGCCAGCATGGAGGTCTCAGGTGGCTACACCTTC	CASMEVSGGYTF
-	once	TRBJ2-3	TRBV7-8	TGTGCCAGCAGCTTAGGCACAGCCGCCCCCCTCACAGATACGCAGTATTTT	CASSLGTAAPLTDTQYF
TRBD1	-	TRBJ1-1	TRBV25-1	TGTGCCAGCAAGACAGGGTTGAGAACTGAAGCTTTCTTT	CASKTGLRTEAFF
-	-	TRBJ1-2	TRBV11-2	TGTGCCAGCAGCTCCACCTCCGCAGCCTGGGCCAATGGCTACACCTTC	CASSSTSAAWANGYTF
TRBD1	-	TRBJ2-6	TRBV5-1	TGCGCCAGTGGCACCGGGACAGGGGGTTCAGGGGCCAACGTCCTGACTTTC	CASGTGTGGSGANVLTF
-	once	TRBJ2-5	TRBV7-7	TGTGCCAGCAGCTCCACCGGGACATCAAGGCTGGAGACCCAGTACTTC	CASSSTGTSRLETQYF
-	-	TRBJ1-5	TRBV19	TGTGCCAGTAGTAGGGCGGGGAATAGCAATCAGCCCCAGCATTTT	CASSRAGNSNQPQHF
-	-	TRBJ1-1	TRBV15	TGTGCCACCAGCCGCACGTTTCAGGGCCCCCTGGGTATGAACACTGAAGCTTTCTTT	CATSRTFQGPLGMNTEAFF
-	-	TRBJ1-1	TRBV29-1	TGCAGCGTAGGACGGGGCACTGAAGCTTTCTTT	CSVGRGTEAFF
TRBD1	-	TRBJ2-4	TRBV3-1/TRBV3-2	TGTGCCAGCAGCCCCTGGGACAGGGGGGAAAACATTCAGTACTTC	CASSPWDRGENIQYF
TRBD2	-	TRBJ2-3	TRBV5-6	TGTGCCAGCAGCTCCGGGGGGGCAAGGACGCAGTATTTT	CASSSGGARTQYF
-	-	TRBJ2-3	TRBV6-2/TRBV6-3	TGTGCCAGCAGCAAGACTGTTACGCAGTATTTT	CASSKTVTQYF
-	-	TRBJ1-3	TRBV19	TGTGCCAGTAAGGTGGCGGACTCTGGAAACACCATATATTTT	CASKVADSGNTIYF
TRBD1	-	TRBJ2-7	TRBV5-4	TGTGCCAGCAGCTTAGGGACAGGGGTCTACGAGCAGTACTTC	CASSLGTGVYEQYF
-	-	TRBJ2-7	TRBV5-4	TGTGCCAGCAGTCCCCCTCCCCCCCAAGCCGAGCAGTACTTC	CASSPPPPQAEQYF